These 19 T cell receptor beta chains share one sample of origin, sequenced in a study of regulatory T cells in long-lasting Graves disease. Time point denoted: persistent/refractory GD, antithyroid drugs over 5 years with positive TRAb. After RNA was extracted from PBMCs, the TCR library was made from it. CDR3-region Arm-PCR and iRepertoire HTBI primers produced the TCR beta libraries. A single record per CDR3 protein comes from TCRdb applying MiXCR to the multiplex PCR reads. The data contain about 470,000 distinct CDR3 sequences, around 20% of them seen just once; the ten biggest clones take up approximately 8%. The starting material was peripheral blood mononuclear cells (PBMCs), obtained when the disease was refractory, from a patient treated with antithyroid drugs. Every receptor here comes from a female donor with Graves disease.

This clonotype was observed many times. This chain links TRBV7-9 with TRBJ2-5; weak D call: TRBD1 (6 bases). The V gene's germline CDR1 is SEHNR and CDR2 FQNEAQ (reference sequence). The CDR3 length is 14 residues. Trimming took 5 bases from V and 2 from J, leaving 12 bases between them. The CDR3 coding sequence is TGTGCCAGCAGCCAGAACAGGGTTCAAGAGACCCAGTACTTC. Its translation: CASSQNRVQETQYF.

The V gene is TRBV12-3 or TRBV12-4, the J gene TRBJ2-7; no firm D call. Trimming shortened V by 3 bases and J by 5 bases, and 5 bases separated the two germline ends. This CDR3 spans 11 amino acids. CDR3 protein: CASSFYHEQYF. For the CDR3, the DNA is TGTGCCAGCAGTTTTTACCACGAGCAGTACTTC.

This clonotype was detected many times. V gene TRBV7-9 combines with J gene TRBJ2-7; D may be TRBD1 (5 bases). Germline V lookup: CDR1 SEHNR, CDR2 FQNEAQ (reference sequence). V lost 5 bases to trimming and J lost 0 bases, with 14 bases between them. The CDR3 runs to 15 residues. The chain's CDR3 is CASSPSTESSYEQYF. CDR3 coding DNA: TGTGCCAGCAGCCCATCGACAGAGAGCTCCTACGAGCAGTACTTC.

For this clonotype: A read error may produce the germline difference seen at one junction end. This CDR3 is CASSRRSYGQYF. The CDR3 DNA is TGTGCCAGCAGCCGGAGATCCTACGGGCAGTACTTC. V usage is TRBV5-4 and J usage is TRBJ2-7; D is unresolved. Germline CDR1 and CDR2: SGHNT and YYREEE (reference sequence). The CDR3 has 12 amino acids.

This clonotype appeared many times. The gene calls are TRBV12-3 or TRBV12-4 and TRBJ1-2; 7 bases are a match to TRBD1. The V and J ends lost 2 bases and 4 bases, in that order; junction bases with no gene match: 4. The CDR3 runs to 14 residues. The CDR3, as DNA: TGTGCCAGCAGTTTAACGGCAGGGGGCTATGGCTACACCTTC. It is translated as CASSLTAGGYGYTF.

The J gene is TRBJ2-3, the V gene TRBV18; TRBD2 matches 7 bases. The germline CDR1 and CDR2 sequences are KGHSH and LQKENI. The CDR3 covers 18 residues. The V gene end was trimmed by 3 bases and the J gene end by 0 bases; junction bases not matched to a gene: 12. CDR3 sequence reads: CASSPRGSKTYSTDTQYF. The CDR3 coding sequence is TGTGCCAGCTCACCTCGCGGGAGTAAAACGTATAGCACAGATACGCAGTATTTT.

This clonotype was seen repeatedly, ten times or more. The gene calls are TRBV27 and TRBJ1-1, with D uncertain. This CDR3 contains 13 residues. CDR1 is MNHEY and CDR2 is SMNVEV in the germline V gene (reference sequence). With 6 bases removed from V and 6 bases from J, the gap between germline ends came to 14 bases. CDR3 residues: CASRSRENPEAFF. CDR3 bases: TGTGCCAGCAGATCAAGAGAAAACCCTGAAGCTTTCTTT.

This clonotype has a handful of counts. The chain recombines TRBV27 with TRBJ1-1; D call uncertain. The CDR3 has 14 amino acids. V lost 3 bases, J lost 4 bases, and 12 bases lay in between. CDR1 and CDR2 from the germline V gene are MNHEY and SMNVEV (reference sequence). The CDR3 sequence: CASSLLGGITEAFF. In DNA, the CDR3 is TGTGCCAGCAGTTTGTTGGGAGGTATCACTGAAGCTTTCTTT.

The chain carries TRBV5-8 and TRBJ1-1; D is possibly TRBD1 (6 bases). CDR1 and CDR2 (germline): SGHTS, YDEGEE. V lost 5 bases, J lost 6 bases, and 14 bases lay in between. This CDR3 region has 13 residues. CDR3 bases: TGTGCCAGCAGTCTCGGGGGCACCCCTGAAGCTTTCTTT. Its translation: CASSLGGTPEAFF.

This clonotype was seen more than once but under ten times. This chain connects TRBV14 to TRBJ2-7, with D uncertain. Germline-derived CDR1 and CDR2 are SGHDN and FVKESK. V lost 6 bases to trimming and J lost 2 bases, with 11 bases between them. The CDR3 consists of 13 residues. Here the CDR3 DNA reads TGTGCCAGCAGTCTAAACGGACCCTACGAGCAGTACTTC. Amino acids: CASSLNGPYEQYF.

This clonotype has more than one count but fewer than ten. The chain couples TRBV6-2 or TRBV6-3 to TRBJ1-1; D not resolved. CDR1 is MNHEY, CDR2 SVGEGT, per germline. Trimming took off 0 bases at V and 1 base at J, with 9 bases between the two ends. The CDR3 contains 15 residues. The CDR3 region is CASSYSKGQNTEAFF. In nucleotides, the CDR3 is TGTGCCAGCAGTTACTCGAAGGGTCAGAACACTGAAGCTTTCTTT.

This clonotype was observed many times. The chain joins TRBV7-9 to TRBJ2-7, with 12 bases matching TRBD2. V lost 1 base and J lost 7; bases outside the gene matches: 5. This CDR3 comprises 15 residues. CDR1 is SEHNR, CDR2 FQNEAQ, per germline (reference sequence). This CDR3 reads CASSLVSLAGGEQYF. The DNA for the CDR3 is TGTGCCAGCAGCTTAGTTTCACTAGCGGGAGGTGAGCAGTACTTC.

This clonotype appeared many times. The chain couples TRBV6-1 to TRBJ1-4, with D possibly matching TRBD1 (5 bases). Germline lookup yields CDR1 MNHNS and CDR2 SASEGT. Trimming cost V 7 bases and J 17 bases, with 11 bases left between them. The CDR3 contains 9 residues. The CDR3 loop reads CASIKGLFF. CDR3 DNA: TGTGCCAGCATTAAGGGGCTATTTTTT.

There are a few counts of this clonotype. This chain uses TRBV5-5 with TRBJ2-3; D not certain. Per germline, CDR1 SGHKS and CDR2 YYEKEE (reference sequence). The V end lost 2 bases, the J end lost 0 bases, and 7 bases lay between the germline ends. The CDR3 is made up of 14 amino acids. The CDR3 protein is CASSFIDSTDTQYF. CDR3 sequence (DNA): TGTGCCAGCAGCTTTATTGACAGCACAGATACGCAGTATTTT.

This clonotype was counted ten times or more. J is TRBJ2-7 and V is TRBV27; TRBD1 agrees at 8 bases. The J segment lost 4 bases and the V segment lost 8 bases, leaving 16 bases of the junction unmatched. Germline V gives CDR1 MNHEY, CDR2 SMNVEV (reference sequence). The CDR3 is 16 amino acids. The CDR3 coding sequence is TGTGCCAGCGCGAGGGACAGGAATTTGATTATTTACGAGCAGTACTTC. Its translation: CASARDRNLIIYEQYF.

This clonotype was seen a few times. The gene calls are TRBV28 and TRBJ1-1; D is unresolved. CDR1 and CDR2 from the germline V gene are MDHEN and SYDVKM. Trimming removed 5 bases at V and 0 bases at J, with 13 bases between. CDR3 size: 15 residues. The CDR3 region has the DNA TGTGCCAGCAGTCCTGCCGCATGGATGAACACTGAAGCTTTCTTT. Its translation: CASSPAAWMNTEAFF.

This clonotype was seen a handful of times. The CDR3 DNA follows: TGCAGTGCTAGGACTAGGGCTTATTACGAGCAGTACTTC. Residues: CSARTRAYYEQYF. The chain couples TRBV20-1 to TRBJ2-7; D perhaps matches TRBD2 (6 bases). Between the trimmed V and J ends, which lost 3 bases and 4 bases, there was a span of 13 bases. The germline V gene has CDR1 DFQATT and CDR2 SNEGSKA (reference sequence). This CDR3 contains 13 residues.

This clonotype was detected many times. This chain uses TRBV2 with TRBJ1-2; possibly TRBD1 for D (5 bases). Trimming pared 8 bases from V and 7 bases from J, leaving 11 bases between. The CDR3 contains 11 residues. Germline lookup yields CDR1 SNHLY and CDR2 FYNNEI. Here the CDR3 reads CASRGRGGYTF. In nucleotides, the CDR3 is TGTGCCAGCCGGGGACGGGGTGGCTACACCTTC.

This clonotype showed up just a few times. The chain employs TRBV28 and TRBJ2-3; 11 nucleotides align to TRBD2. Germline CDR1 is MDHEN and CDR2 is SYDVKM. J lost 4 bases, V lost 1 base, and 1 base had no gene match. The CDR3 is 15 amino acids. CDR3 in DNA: TGTGCCAGCAGTTTATATAGCGGGAGGGCAGATACGCAGTATTTT. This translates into CASSLYSGRADTQYF.